The T cell receptor (beta chain) under discussion was sequenced for a study of siplizumab effects on memory and regulatory T cells. Worth noting for this clone: Its target is not known.

Whole-study results and caveats: Naive T cells were seen as more diverse than memory cells and as major alloresponse contributors.

Using immunoSEQ multiplex PCR, the repertoire was profiled, and TCRdb retains in-frame clones only, with some absent. Of about 80,000 clones listed, around 93% were seen once; the top ten hold around 20%. The CDR3 spans 16 residues. CDR1 is SGDLS and CDR2 is YYNGEE in the germline V gene. V gave up 1 base and J gave up 3 bases; unmatched junction bases: 6. The chain recombines TRBV9 with TRBJ2-3, with 9 bases lining up with TRBD2. The TCR sequence derives from a human donor in good health. The sequenced material came from CD8+ T cells sorted from blood. The CDR3 DNA reads TGTGCCAGCAGCGTAAATCTAGCGGGGTCGACAGATACGCAGTATTTT. Translating gives CASSVNLAGSTDTQYF.